A single sample is the source of the 16 T cell receptor beta chains below, sequenced in a study of cytomegalovirus exposure and HLA in healthy donors. The PCR employed 60 Vbeta primers together with 13 Jbeta primers. The protocol was immunoSEQ multiplex PCR, while the TCRdb copy is restricted to in-frame clones and leaves out a portion. The top ten clones hold roughly 22% of a sample with approximately 82,000 clones, roughly a tenth of them seen once. Sequenced: PBMCs. Receptors originate from a man in his 60s in good health and CMV-seropositive.

J is TRBJ1-1 and V is TRBV19; 7 positions agree with TRBD1. The germline V gene encodes CDR1 LNHDA and CDR2 SQIVND (reference sequence). The CDR3 extends over 14 amino acids. V shed 1 base and J 5 bases; nucleotides not matched to a gene: 4. The CDR3 loop reads CASSIGQGRTEAFF. The CDR3 DNA is TGTGCCAGTAGTATAGGACAGGGTAGGACTGAAGCTTTCTTT.

The sample holds a few counts of this clone. This chain links TRBV6-1 with TRBJ1-2; D remains unclear. The CDR3 runs 12 residues. Germline CDR1 reads MNHNS; CDR2 reads SASEGT. Trimming took 4 bases from V and 7 from J, leaving 10 bases between them. As DNA, the CDR3 is TGTGCCAGCAGTGGGGCCCCAGCTGGCTACACCTTC. Protein sequence: CASSGAPAGYTF.

The chain uses TRBV6-1 and TRBJ1-1, with a possible D match to TRBD1 (5 bases). Between the trimmed V and J ends, which lost 0 bases and 5 bases, there was a span of 7 bases. Germline loops: CDR1 MNHNS, CDR2 SASEGT. The CDR3 has 13 amino acids. DNA for the CDR3: TGTGCCAGCAGTGAAGCGCGGGGGACTGAAGCTTTCTTT. Translated, it gives CASSEARGTEAFF.

V usage is TRBV9 and J usage is TRBJ2-3; D perhaps matches TRBD2 (6 bases). This CDR3 contains 14 residues. Germline lookup yields CDR1 SGDLS and CDR2 YYNGEE. V was clipped by 3 bases and J by 5 bases, with 13 bases between them. The CDR3: CASSEGGGVDTQYF. In DNA, the CDR3 is TGTGCCAGCAGCGAGGGAGGAGGGGTAGATACGCAGTATTTT.

The chain links TRBV19 to TRBJ1-5; D is perhaps TRBD1 (6 bases). The CDR3 totals 15 residues. Looked up from germline, CDR1 is LNHDA and CDR2 is SQIVND (reference sequence). V lost 9 bases and J 1 base, leaving 16 bases between the germline ends. In DNA, the CDR3 is TGTGCCAGCCACTCGGGGGGGCTCAGCAATCAGCCCCAGCATTTT. This codes for CASHSGGLSNQPQHF.

In its sample, this clone was seen a few times. The rearrangement joins TRBV6-5 to TRBJ2-2, with a weak D call TRBD2 (7 bases). Looked up from germline, CDR1 is MNHEY and CDR2 is SVGAGI. The V gene lost 6 bases and the J gene lost 4 bases, with 18 bases spanning the gap. There are 16 residues in the CDR3. The CDR3 reads CASSYPRGAGTGELFF. CDR3 sequence (DNA): TGTGCCAGCAGCTACCCACGGGGGGCGGGCACCGGGGAGCTGTTTTTT.

The genes are TRBV7-9 and TRBJ2-1; D perhaps matches TRBD2 (7 bases). The CDR3 spans 14 residues. Per germline, CDR1 SEHNR and CDR2 FQNEAQ (reference sequence). Trimming removed 4 bases at V and 4 bases at J, with 11 bases between. The CDR3 sequence is CASSSGGLYNEQFF. The CDR3 DNA sequence: TGTGCCAGCAGCTCCGGGGGGCTATACAATGAGCAGTTCTTC.

This clone showed up just a few times. This chain connects TRBV7-9 to TRBJ2-7; no clear D gene. In germline, CDR1 is SEHNR, CDR2 FQNEAQ (reference sequence). Trimming left V 2 bases short and J 1 base short, with 12 bases between. The CDR3 is 15 amino acids. Written as DNA, the CDR3 is TGTGCCAGCAGCTTAAATAGTTTGAGTTCCTACGAGCAGTACTTC. This translates into CASSLNSLSSYEQYF. Combining the CDR3 with reference TRBV7-9 and TRBJ2-7 gives the whole variable domain DTGVSQNPRHKITKRGQNVTFRCDPISEHNRLYWYRQTLGQGPEFLTYFQNEAQLEKSRLLSDRFSAERPKGSFSTLEIQRTEQGDSAMYLCASSLNSLSSYEQYFGPGTRLTVT.

The J gene is TRBJ2-2, the V gene TRBV27; D gene unclear. CDR3 size: 11 residues. Per germline, CDR1 MNHEY and CDR2 SMNVEV (reference sequence). The CDR3 sequence: CVTQSSGELFF. CDR3 in DNA: TGTGTCACGCAGTCCAGCGGGGAGCTGTTTTTT.

This clone was seen more than once but under ten times. The chain employs TRBV6-1 and TRBJ2-5; 7 bases align to TRBD2. The J call is in doubt because the DNA end fits TRBJ2-7 better. Looked up from germline, CDR1 is MNHNS and CDR2 is SASEGT. The CDR3 totals 14 residues. CDR3 DNA: TGTGCCAGCAGCTGGGGGGGAGGGAACTACGAGCAGTACTTC. Protein sequence: CASSWGGGNYEQYF.

The rearrangement joins TRBV11-3 to TRBJ2-5, with TRBD2 as a possible D gene (6 bases). Germline V CDR1 and CDR2: SGHNT, YENEEA. Trimming left V 4 bases short and J 5 bases short, with 11 bases between. This CDR3 comprises 13 residues. Here the CDR3 DNA reads TGTGCCAGCAGCTCCCCGGGAGTGGAGACCCAGTACTTC. Protein: CASSSPGVETQYF.

This clone showed up just a few times. The chain recombines TRBV28 with TRBJ1-5, with TRBD1 matching 10 bases. Germline CDR1 reads MDHEN; CDR2 reads SYDVKM. The CDR3 sequence is 14 residues long. The V segment lost 6 bases and the J segment 5 bases; nucleotides outside the gene matches: 4. CDR3 DNA sequence: TGTGCCAGCAGACCGGGACAGGGGTATCAGCCCCAGCATTTT. Amino acids: CASRPGQGYQPQHF.

This clone was picked up a small number of times. J is TRBJ2-6 and V is TRBV9, with TRBD1 matching over 7 bases. The CDR3 has 18 residues. CDR1 and CDR2 (germline): SGDLS, YYNGEE. Trimming cost V 4 bases and J 3 bases; bases outside gene matches: 13. This CDR3 is CASSLQGSPPFGANVLTF. In nucleotides, the CDR3 is TGTGCCAGCAGCCTACAGGGGTCCCCTCCGTTTGGGGCCAACGTCCTGACTTTC.

The table lists this clone with a few counts. The chain joins TRBV10-3 to TRBJ2-3; the D gene is possibly TRBD2 (6 bases). This CDR3 is built from 13 residues. Trimming pared 11 bases from V and 6 bases from J, leaving 18 bases between. Germline CDR1 is ENHRY and CDR2 is SYGVKD. CDR3 bases: TGTGCCGCCCACACCCTGGAGGGGGATACGCAGTATTTT. Amino acid sequence: CAAHTLEGDTQYF.

This clone was counted only a few times. The V call is TRBV2, the J call TRBJ2-5; 7 positions match TRBD1. V lost 6 bases and J lost 4; bases outside the gene matches: 8. Per germline, CDR1 SNHLY and CDR2 FYNNEI. The CDR3 has 14 amino acids. The CDR3 sequence: CASRGDRVGETQYF. CDR3 DNA: TGTGCCAGCAGGGGCGACAGGGTTGGAGAGACCCAGTACTTC.

The sample holds a few counts of this clone. This rearrangement joins TRBV28 to TRBJ1-2; possibly TRBD1 for D (6 bases). Trimming pared 3 bases from V and 4 bases from J, leaving 15 bases between. The germline gives CDR1 MDHEN, CDR2 SYDVKM. This CDR3 has 15 amino acids. As DNA, the CDR3 is TGTGCCAGCAGTTTCGGATACAGGGATGGCTATGGCTACACCTTC. Translating it yields CASSFGYRDGYGYTF.